This record looks at one T cell receptor (beta chain) sequence and its context. The antigen is unknown. The method was immunoSEQ multiplex PCR; TCRdb's version includes in-frame clones alone and lacks a portion of them. Of tens of thousands of clones in the sample, approximately 86% were seen once. The record originates from a study of OX40 agonist ivuxolimab in advanced cancers. Broader study findings: CD4+ and CD8+ blood T cells expanded clonally by week 6 at 0.1 to 3.0 mg/kg.

Blood sampling took place at baseline, cycle 4 day 1, and cycle 7 day 1. The sample consisted of CD4+ or CD8+ T cells sorted from blood, taken in a trial of the OX40 agonist ivuxolimab. The sequence was collected from an adult with an advanced solid tumor such as melanoma, head and neck, liver or kidney cancer.

The CDR3 DNA is TGTGCCTCCCACCAGGGTTCGACTAATGAAAAACTGTTTTTT. It encodes CASHQGSTNEKLFF. The rearrangement joins TRBV6-1 to TRBJ1-4, with D possibly TRBD1 on 5 matching bases. The CDR3 has 14 amino acids. The V gene lost 11 bases and the J gene lost 2 bases, with 15 bases spanning the gap. Germline assignment: CDR1 MNHNS and CDR2 SASEGT.